The 26 T cell receptor beta chains in this list originate from one sample, sequenced in a study of T-cell reconstitution after alpha-beta-depleted transplantation in children. The TCRbeta library was prepared with unique molecular identifiers. A single record per CDR3 protein comes from TCRdb applying MiXCR to the PCR reads. The sample carries about 120,000 distinct CDR3 sequences, under 13% recorded once. The sample consisted of PBMCs, taken before TCRalphabeta/CD19-depleted stem cell transplant. Receptors originate from a boy aged 2 to 10 with acute lymphoblastic leukemia, due to receive a stem cell transplant.

The sample holds many counts of this clonotype. The chain carries TRBV7-8 and TRBJ2-5; D not certain. V gave up 6 bases and J gave up 5 bases, with 7 bases separating them. Germline assignment: CDR1 SGHVS and CDR2 FQNEAQ. The CDR3 runs 11 residues. CDR3 nucleotides: TGTGCCAGCAGATTACAGGAGACCCAGTACTTC. Protein product: CASRLQETQYF.

This clonotype was seen a handful of times. V gene TRBV2 combines with J gene TRBJ1-2; no clear D gene. V was trimmed by 5 bases and J by 3 bases, leaving 4 bases between them. This CDR3 contains 11 residues. Germline V gene data show CDR1 as SNHLY and CDR2 as FYNNEI. CDR3 loop: CASSTYYGYTF. The CDR3 region has the DNA TGTGCCAGCAGTACCTACTATGGCTACACCTTC.

The chain recombines TRBV7-9 with TRBJ2-3; no reliable D call. Germline V gene data show CDR1 as SEHNR and CDR2 as FQNEAQ (reference sequence). CDR3 length: 12 residues. V was clipped by 3 bases and J by 4 bases, with 5 bases between them. CDR3 amino acids: CASSFTPDTQYF. The CDR3 DNA is TGTGCCAGCAGCTTCACCCCAGATACGCAGTATTTT.

This clonotype was counted ten times or more. V gene TRBV2 combines with J gene TRBJ2-7; 7 bases are shared with TRBD1. After removal of 6 bases from V and 6 bases from J, the junction contained 11 bases not matched to a gene. CDR3 length: 14 amino acids. The germline CDR1 and CDR2 sequences are SNHLY and FYNNEI. The CDR3: CASRLQGPDPEQYF. The CDR3 coding sequence is TGTGCCAGCAGGTTACAGGGGCCCGACCCCGAGCAGTACTTC.

This clonotype was detected a few times. The chain carries TRBV6-5 and TRBJ1-6, with unresolved D. The germline V gene encodes CDR1 MNHEY and CDR2 SVGAGI. V lost 2 bases, J lost 11 bases, and 10 bases lay in between. The CDR3 spans 13 residues. The CDR3 nucleotides read TGTGCCAGCAGTTACCGGGGTACAGCACCCCTCCACTTT. It encodes CASSYRGTAPLHF.

The chain joins TRBV12-3 or TRBV12-4 to TRBJ1-1; 8 positions agree with TRBD1. The CDR3 consists of 14 residues. V shed 5 bases and J 5 bases; nucleotides not matched to a gene: 7. The CDR3 loop reads CASSRTGLGTEAFF. Here the CDR3 DNA reads TGTGCCAGCAGTCGGACAGGGCTGGGAACTGAAGCTTTCTTT.

J is TRBJ2-2 and V is TRBV2, with a weak D call TRBD1 (6 bases). Trimming removed 7 bases from V and 0 bases from J, with 9 bases in between. CDR3 length: 14 amino acids. The germline gives CDR1 SNHLY, CDR2 FYNNEI. As DNA, the CDR3 is TGTGCCAGCACTAGGGGGACGAACACCGGGGAGCTGTTTTTT. Protein: CASTRGTNTGELFF.

The genes are TRBV3-1 and TRBJ2-7; 9 bases are a match to TRBD1. The CDR3 has 15 amino acids. Germline-derived CDR1 and CDR2 are LGHDT and YNNKEL (reference sequence). V was pared by 5 bases and J by 2 bases, with 7 bases of the junction left unmatched. DNA of the CDR3: TGTGCCAGCAGCGGACCCGGGACAGGGACCTACGAGCAGTACTTC. Encoded protein: CASSGPGTGTYEQYF.

This clonotype was seen ten or more times. In nucleotides, the CDR3 is TGTGCCAGCAGCCACCGAGCGGACTTTTTTACAGATACGCAGTATTTT. This translates into CASSHRADFFTDTQYF. The J gene is TRBJ2-3, the V gene TRBV7-2; maybe TRBD2 (5 bases). V dropped 5 bases and J dropped 3 bases, with 18 bases sitting between them. CDR3 length: 16 residues. CDR1 and CDR2 (germline): SGHTA, FQGNSA. Looking up the rest from reference TRBV7-2 and TRBJ2-3 gives the full variable domain: GAGVSQSPSNKVTEKGKDVELRCDPISGHTALYWYRQSLGQGLEFLIYFQGNSAPDKSGLPSDRFSAERTGGSVSTLTIQRTQQEDSAVYLCASSHRADFFTDTQYFGPGTRLTVL.

A few counts support this clonotype. This chain connects TRBV3-1 to TRBJ2-3; D assignment may be TRBD1 or TRBD2 (5 bases each). This CDR3 comprises 17 residues. Germline CDR1 reads LGHDT; CDR2 reads YNNKEL (reference sequence). V gave up 0 bases and J gave up 2 bases, with 15 bases separating them. CDR3 sequence reads: CASSQDRPGAYTDTQYF. The CDR3, as DNA: TGTGCCAGCAGCCAAGATCGGCCCGGGGCCTACACAGATACGCAGTATTTT.

V is TRBV5-1 and J is TRBJ2-1; 10 positions agree with TRBD2. This CDR3 has 15 amino acids. CDR1 SGHRS and CDR2 YFSETQ come from the germline V gene. The J segment lost 12 bases and the V segment lost 0 bases, leaving 9 bases of the junction unmatched. CDR3: CASSLGGLAAAGQFF. CDR3 in DNA: TGCGCCAGCAGCTTGGGTGGACTAGCGGCCGCTGGGCAGTTCTTC.

This clonotype occurred many times. The J gene is TRBJ1-1, the V gene TRBV25-1, with 9 nucleotides matching TRBD1. V lost 3 bases and J lost 4; bases outside the gene matches: 3. The germline V gene encodes CDR1 MGHDK and CDR2 SYGVNS. The CDR3 extends over 14 amino acids. The CDR3 here is CASSEGTGFTEAFF. The CDR3 DNA reads TGTGCCAGCAGTGAGGGGACAGGGTTCACTGAAGCTTTCTTT.

The V call is TRBV7-2, the J call TRBJ2-2; 7 positions agree with TRBD1. CDR1 SGHTA and CDR2 FQGNSA come from the germline V gene. Trimming at V came to 0 bases and at J to 1 base, leaving 8 bases not matched to a gene. CDR3 length equals 18 residues. CDR3 protein: CASSLAGQRALNTGELFF. The CDR3 nucleotides are TGTGCCAGCAGCTTAGCGGGACAGCGTGCCTTGAACACCGGGGAGCTGTTTTTT.

The CDR3 sequence is CSVVRTNYGYTF. The CDR3 DNA reads as TGCAGCGTTGTTCGCACTAACTATGGCTACACCTTC. The genes are TRBV29-1 and TRBJ1-2; D is unclear. The CDR3 has 12 residues. Germline values: CDR1 SQVTM, CDR2 ANQGSEA. Trimming shortened V by 4 bases and J by 0 bases, and 6 bases separated the two germline ends.

This clonotype came up a few times. V is TRBV4-2 and J is TRBJ2-7; 9 bases align to TRBD2. Germline assignment: CDR1 LGHNA and CDR2 YNFKEQ. The CDR3 is 15 amino acids. V dropped 4 bases and J dropped 2; count of bases not matched to a gene: 6. CDR3 nucleotide sequence: TGTGCCAGCAGCCGTTCTGAGCGGGAGGCCTACGAGCAGTACTTC. This gives the protein CASSRSEREAYEQYF.

There are many counts of this clonotype. The V gene is TRBV20-1, the J gene TRBJ1-4; 7 bases match TRBD1. Germline values: CDR1 DFQATT, CDR2 SNEGSKA (reference sequence). With 3 bases clipped from V and 8 bases from J, the junction kept 6 bases outside the gene matches. There are 13 residues in the CDR3. CDR3 nucleotide sequence: TGCAGTGCTAGTCCTGGACAGGTGGAAAAACTGTTTTTT. It yields the protein CSASPGQVEKLFF.

V gene TRBV20-1 combines with J gene TRBJ1-1; 10 bases match TRBD1. The CDR3 is made up of 17 amino acids. Trimming at V came to 3 bases and at J to 1 base, leaving 11 bases not matched to a gene. CDR1 is DFQATT, CDR2 SNEGSKA, per germline (reference sequence). The CDR3 nucleotides read TGCAGTGCTAGGGTTCCAAGGACAGGGGGAAGGAACACTGAAGCTTTCTTT. Translated, it gives CSARVPRTGGRNTEAFF.

This clonotype was found many times. The chain uses TRBV6-5 and TRBJ2-5, with D possibly being TRBD1 (6 bases). CDR3 size: 16 residues. CDR1 MNHEY and CDR2 SVGAGI come from the germline V gene. V lost 3 bases and J 2 bases, leaving 16 bases between the germline ends. This chain's CDR3 is CASSYGAGVRQETQYF. In nucleotides, the CDR3 is TGTGCCAGCAGTTATGGAGCAGGGGTTCGACAAGAGACCCAGTACTTC.

Ten or more counts support this clonotype. This chain connects TRBV5-6 to TRBJ2-2; a weak D match, TRBD2 (6 bases). The V end lost 0 bases, the J end lost 7 bases, and 7 bases lay between the germline ends. The germline V gene encodes CDR1 SGHDT and CDR2 YYEEEE. The CDR3 sequence is 13 residues long. The DNA for the CDR3 is TGTGCCAGCAGCTTGGTGGACTACGGGGAGCTGTTTTTT. This translates into CASSLVDYGELFF.

The rearrangement links TRBV18 to TRBJ2-1, with 7 bases lining up with TRBD2. The germline V gene has CDR1 KGHSH and CDR2 LQKENI. The CDR3 runs to 16 residues. V shed 3 bases and J 5 bases; nucleotides not matched to a gene: 10. The CDR3 loop is CASSPISSGSHNEQFF. In nucleotides, the CDR3 is TGTGCCAGCTCACCTATCTCTAGCGGAAGTCACAATGAGCAGTTCTTC.

This clonotype was observed many times. The chain has TRBV12-3 or TRBV12-4 and TRBJ2-5; 9 bases are shared with TRBD1. V was clipped by 8 bases and J by 4 bases; unmatched bases: 14. This CDR3 spans 16 amino acids. As DNA, the CDR3 is TGTGCCAGCTCCTTCGCTGGACAGGGGATTTCAGAGACCCAGTACTTC. It translates to CASSFAGQGISETQYF.

The V and J genes are TRBV20-1 and TRBJ2-4, with D possibly being TRBD2 (5 bases). The CDR3 covers 15 residues. The V gene's germline CDR1 is DFQATT and CDR2 SNEGSKA (reference sequence). The V end lost 3 bases, the J end lost 0 bases, and 12 bases lay between the germline ends. CDR3 in amino acids: CSASPGSLAKNIQYF. The CDR3 DNA reads as TGCAGTGCTAGCCCGGGGTCACTAGCCAAAAACATTCAGTACTTC.

This clonotype has a handful of counts. The gene calls are TRBV7-6 and TRBJ2-5; 8 bases line up with TRBD1. Germline trimming cut 3 bases from V and 5 bases from J; bases unmatched to any gene: 14. The CDR3 has 17 amino acids. The germline V gene has CDR1 SGHVS and CDR2 FNYEAQ. CDR3 region: CASSFSSPTGVSETQYF. CDR3 DNA sequence: TGTGCCAGCAGCTTCTCCTCCCCGACAGGGGTCTCCGAGACCCAGTACTTC.

V gene TRBV19 combines with J gene TRBJ2-6, with no clear D. The CDR3 runs 15 residues. From germline, CDR1 is LNHDA and CDR2 SQIVND (reference sequence). Trimming cost V 4 bases and J 1 base, with 8 bases left between them. The CDR3 sequence: CASSNSLSGANVLTF. CDR3 in DNA: TGTGCCAGTAGTAACAGCTTGTCTGGGGCCAACGTCCTGACTTTC.

The chain combines TRBV3-1 with TRBJ2-4, with TRBD1 matching 10 bases. Germline assignment: CDR1 LGHDT and CDR2 YNNKEL (reference sequence). The CDR3 is 15 amino acids. Trimming took 4 bases from V and 9 from J; bases not matched to a gene: 9. CDR3 in amino acids: CASSLMTGGAAIQYF. CDR3 DNA: TGTGCCAGCAGCCTCATGACAGGGGGCGCGGCCATTCAGTACTTC.

V is TRBV12-3 or TRBV12-4 and J is TRBJ2-2; tentatively, D is TRBD2 (6 bases). With 6 bases removed from V and 4 bases from J, the gap between germline ends came to 12 bases. The CDR3 totals 14 residues. CDR3 region: CASRLGLITGELFF. CDR3 nucleotides: TGTGCCAGCAGGTTGGGACTTATCACCGGGGAGCTGTTTTTT.